One TCR beta chain is described in this entry. This clonotype was detected ten times or more. Its antigen specificity is not known. No base qualities exist here, and no much larger clone lies one base off it. What this sample's time point label stands for: newly diagnosed GD, antithyroid drugs for less than 3 months. RNA was extracted from PBMCs in TRIzol for both TCR sequencing and RNA sequencing. The diagnosis of Graves' disease was made according to American Thyroid Association guidelines. The patients came from an endocrinology department in Xi'an, China. Each patient gave 8.5 to 9.5 milliliters of peripheral blood, collected in an EDTA anticoagulant tube. Ficoll Paque Plus density gradient separation was used to isolate PBMCs, and no further T cell sorting was performed. RNA quality was checked with an Agilent 2100 Bioanalyzer and agarose gel, and concentration with a NanoDrop 2000. The record originates from a study of regulatory T cells in long-lasting Graves disease (dated by TCRdb to the early 2020s). About the full investigation: In the newly diagnosed Graves' disease group, patients had been taking antithyroid drugs for less than 3 months. This study used TCR sequencing and RNA sequencing of peripheral blood to compare persistent Graves' disease patients against newly diagnosed Graves' disease patients. The study was conducted in China and was registered as a clinical trial. A total of roughly 35 samples were covered by TCR sequencing, comprising approximately 13 persistent and about 20 newly diagnosed Graves' disease patients. On the study overall, not on this receptor specifically: Sequencing and analysis were limited to the TCR beta chain. The authors acknowledged the small sample size as a limitation that may reduce accuracy. Persistent patients shared more public clonotypes among themselves (under 3,000) than newly diagnosed patients did (approximately 900). Only peripheral blood was studied, because thyroid tissue, the primary lesion, was inaccessible. TRBV28, TRBJ1-2 and TRBJ2-5 were preferentially used in persistent disease, while TRBV20-1 and TRBJ2-1 were favored in newly diagnosed disease. Compared with newly diagnosed patients, patients with persistent Graves' disease had lower TCR Shannon entropy and fewer highly expanded clones, which suggests clonal expansion.

The library relied on multiplex PCR. Sequenced using an Illumina HiSeq 4000. TCR beta libraries were built with iRepertoire HTBI primers and Arm-PCR amplification of CDR3 regions. PCR products were gel purified before sequencing. Per the authors' processing: Gene usage analysis of CDR3 amino acid clonotypes used the approximately 62 TRBV and 12 to 15 TRBJ segments found across samples. COPE and FqMerger were used to merge filtered high-quality paired reads into contigs. BLAST was used to align contigs to the IMGT TRBV, TRBD and TRBJ reference genes, and CDR3 was defined following IMGT. Any clonotype with a frequency above 0.1% was counted as a highly expanded clone. Shannon entropy was used to measure repertoire diversity, and the Gini coefficient was used to measure V-J evenness. A clonotype found in more than one individual was treated as public. In TCRdb, the public reads were trimmed at Q25 with fastp and aligned with MiXCR, with productive beta chains retained. Rows are combined by CDR3 protein, so each entry shows the most common genes and DNA. TCRdb's processing, not the authors', yielded these V and J calls. This sample gives 680,000 or so distinct CDR3 sequences in total; roughly 16% of them show up just once. The ten largest clones capture about 18% of the sample.

CDR1 and CDR2 (SQVTM, ANQGSEA) derive from the germline V gene. V and J lose 5 bases and 2 bases, and a span of 13 bases separates them. Including the terminal cysteine and phenylalanine, the CDR3 comprises 13 residues. Only the CDR3 region is kept as DNA, spanning 39 bases read in frame from base 1. The data also belong to a second study, concerning T cells in Graves' hyperthyroidism and ophthalmopathy. Drawing on the second study: Stable Graves' hyperthyroidism was defined as the absence of progression to ophthalmopathy over 18 months of follow-up. Hyperthyroidism patients were newly diagnosed, had a disease duration of under 2 months, and were aged 18 to 65 years. Patients with uncontrolled infections, other autoimmune diseases, pregnancy or lactation were excluded. Diagnoses relied on clinical symptoms, serum thyroxine and TRAb, thyroid ultrasound and orbital computed tomography. For the first round of RT-PCR on the TCR CDR3, the HTBI primer set was used together with the Qiagen OneStep RT-PCR kit. Blood samples also contained most of the expanded thyroid clonotypes (frequency above 0.001), which suggests that blood repertoires may reflect thyroid immune responses. A 13 V-J signature model separated ophthalmopathy from stable hyperthyroidism, with about 88% sensitivity and 81.08% specificity in cross-validation and 80%/75% in testing. During validation, the model predicted progression to ophthalmopathy a median of around six months ahead of onset, with around 71% sensitivity and less than 85% specificity. To identify TCR V-J signatures that set the groups apart, the researchers used a discovery cohort of 90 to 100 patients, made up of 43 with Graves' ophthalmopathy and about 60 with stable Graves' hyperthyroidism. An independent validation cohort of under 20 hyperthyroidism patients and approximately 16 patients who later progressed to ophthalmopathy tested prospective prediction of ophthalmopathy. The 100 or so discovery patients were divided at random into training and test sets in a 7:3 ratio. In several Graves' hyperthyroidism patients, the study also compared T-cell repertoires from thyroid tissue with T-cell repertoires from blood. Once sampling was done, hyperthyroidism patients were given methimazole at a starting dose of 30 mg daily, whereas ophthalmopathy patients were given high-dose intravenous methylprednisolone. A second multiplex PCR round built the libraries, followed by size selection and purification. Libraries were sequenced paired-end with 100 bp reads on an Illumina HiSeq2000. SOAPnuke was used to process the raw data, with reads discarded if the reads contained adapters or uncalled bases, had a mean Phred below 15, or lacked an exact constant-primer or identifier match. High-quality paired reads were merged using COPE v1.2.5, and each unique nucleotide sequence was defined as a clonotype. Clonotypes were aligned to IMGT TRBV, TRBD and TRBJ reference segments using MiTCR v1.1. The analysis was restricted to V-J combinations with a frequency above 0.0001, which together covered 98% to 99.2% of the repertoires. The TCS score was defined as the ratio of F50 (clonal expansion) to E x V (chaos), calculated using BLOSUM62-based TCRdist between CDR3 peptides within each V-J. Welch's t-statistics and random forest reduced 450 to 600 V-J features to 13, which were used in a naive Bayes classifier (R e1071). No statistical method was used to fix the sample size in advance, and group allocation was not hidden from the investigators. The paper describes TCR Vbeta CDR3 sequencing of around 130 peripheral blood samples, made up of roughly 45 ophthalmopathy patients, around 73 hyperthyroidism patients and some 17 progressor patients.

The TCR sequence derives from a young woman with Graves disease. Donor details come from another sample of the same person, matched by shared clones. This sample comprised peripheral blood mononuclear cells (PBMCs), obtained at new diagnosis, from a patient treated with antithyroid drugs. Recombination linked TRBV29-1 to TRBJ2-7, with the D call perhaps TRBD1 or TRBD2, each one matching 7 bases. CDR3 protein: CSVSQGGTYEQYF. The DNA sequence is given as TGCAGCGTTTCTCAGGGGGGGACCTACGAGCAGTACTTC.